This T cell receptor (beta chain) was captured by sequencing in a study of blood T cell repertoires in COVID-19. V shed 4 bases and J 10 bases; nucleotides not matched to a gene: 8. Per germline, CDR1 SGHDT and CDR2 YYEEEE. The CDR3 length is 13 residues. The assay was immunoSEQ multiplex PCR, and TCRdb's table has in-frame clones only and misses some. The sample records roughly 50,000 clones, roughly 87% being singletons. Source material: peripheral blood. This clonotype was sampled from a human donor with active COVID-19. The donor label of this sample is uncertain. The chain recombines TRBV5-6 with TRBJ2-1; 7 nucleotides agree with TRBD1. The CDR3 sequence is CASSPGQALEQFF. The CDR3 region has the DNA TGTGCCAGCAGCCCAGGACAGGCGTTGGAGCAGTTCTTC.